A selection of T cell receptor beta chains follows, all from one sample in a study of T cell repertoires in cytomegalovirus infection. TCRdb fed the reads into MiXCR, producing one record per CDR3 protein. The sample includes under 200,000 distinct CDR3 sequences, nearly 9.5% of them seen just once. Sequenced sample: PBMCs. The receptors here all came from a human donor in good health (CMV status not recorded). Some clones in this sample may be carry-over from other donors' samples. The CDR3 runs from the conserved cysteine through the conserved F or W. Each record gives: clone size, D gene, CDR3 length, V gene, J gene, CDR3 DNA, CDR3 protein. The D gene is left open where the match is weak. Some rows mark clone size as missing; the rest say once, few, many or name a class of expanded clone.

clone size: many
D gene: NA
CDR3 length: 12
V gene: TRBV7-8
J gene: TRBJ2-7
CDR3 DNA: TGTGCCAGCAGCCTGCCCAGCGGCGAGCAGTACTTC
CDR3 protein: CASSLPSGEQYF

clone size: NA
D gene: TRBD1
CDR3 length: 16
V gene: TRBV3-1
J gene: TRBJ2-1
CDR3 DNA: TGTGCCAGCAGCCAAGCTACCCGGGACAGGGGCAATGAGCAGTTCTTC
CDR3 protein: CASSQATRDRGNEQFF

clone size: NA
D gene: NA
CDR3 length: 16
V gene: TRBV19
J gene: TRBJ1-1
CDR3 DNA: TGTGCCAGTAGTATCCTCGGCAGGCAGCATAACACTGAAGCTTTCTTT
CDR3 protein: CASSILGRQHNTEAFF

clone size: many
D gene: NA
CDR3 length: 16
V gene: TRBV28
J gene: TRBJ2-7
CDR3 DNA: TGTGCCAGCAGTCCAGCGCGTAGACAGGATTCCTACGAGCAGTACTTC
CDR3 protein: CASSPARRQDSYEQYF

clone size: NA
D gene: NA
CDR3 length: 13
V gene: TRBV29-1
J gene: TRBJ1-2
CDR3 DNA: TGCAGCGTTGAACCCGGGGGGAGGTATGGCTACACCTTC
CDR3 protein: CSVEPGGRYGYTF

clone size: NA
D gene: NA
CDR3 length: 13
V gene: TRBV7-3
J gene: TRBJ1-2
CDR3 DNA: TGTGCCAGCAGCTATACGGACAGATCTGGCTACACCTTC
CDR3 protein: CASSYTDRSGYTF

clone size: NA
D gene: TRBD1
CDR3 length: 15
V gene: TRBV7-2
J gene: TRBJ1-2
CDR3 DNA: TGTGCCAGCAGCTTAGCGGCGCCAGGGGGCGTTGGCTACACCTTC
CDR3 protein: CASSLAAPGGVGYTF

clone size: many
D gene: NA
CDR3 length: 13
V gene: TRBV7-9
J gene: TRBJ2-3
CDR3 DNA: TGTGCCAGCAGCTTAGCCTCCAGGGATACGCAGTATTTT
CDR3 protein: CASSLASRDTQYF

clone size: NA
D gene: NA
CDR3 length: 15
V gene: TRBV18
J gene: TRBJ1-2
CDR3 DNA: TGTGCCAGCTCACCGGGCTTCGGGAAACACGATGGCTACACCTTC
CDR3 protein: CASSPGFGKHDGYTF

clone size: many
D gene: TRBD2
CDR3 length: 15
V gene: TRBV7-8
J gene: TRBJ2-2
CDR3 DNA: TGTGCCAGCAGCTTGGGACTAGTGTACACCGGGGAGCTGTTTTTT
CDR3 protein: CASSLGLVYTGELFF

clone size: many
D gene: TRBD2
CDR3 length: 15
V gene: TRBV11-2
J gene: TRBJ2-7
CDR3 DNA: TGTGCCAGCAGCCGCGGGACTAGCGGATTATACGAGCAGTACTTC
CDR3 protein: CASSRGTSGLYEQYF

clone size: NA
D gene: NA
CDR3 length: 13
V gene: TRBV6-2/TRBV6-3
J gene: TRBJ1-1
CDR3 DNA: TGTGCCAGCAGTTACGAGCAGGTGACTGAAGCTTTCTTT
CDR3 protein: CASSYEQVTEAFF

clone size: few
D gene: NA
CDR3 length: 11
V gene: TRBV19
J gene: TRBJ2-1
CDR3 DNA: TGTGCCAGTAGTATCGGGACCAAGCAGTTCTTC
CDR3 protein: CASSIGTKQFF

clone size: few
D gene: NA
CDR3 length: 9
V gene: TRBV6-1
J gene: TRBJ2-1
CDR3 DNA: TGTGCCAGCACCAGGGGCCAGTTCTTC
CDR3 protein: CASTRGQFF

clone size: many
D gene: TRBD1
CDR3 length: 17
V gene: TRBV6-2/TRBV6-3
J gene: TRBJ1-5
CDR3 DNA: TGTGCCAGCAGTTACTGGGTTGACAGGGAGGGAAATCAGCCCCAGCATTTT
CDR3 protein: CASSYWVDREGNQPQHF

clone size: many
D gene: NA
CDR3 length: 13
V gene: TRBV6-2/TRBV6-3
J gene: TRBJ2-7
CDR3 DNA: TGTGCCAGCAGTTTGGACGGACTATACGAGCAGTACTTC
CDR3 protein: CASSLDGLYEQYF

clone size: NA
D gene: NA
CDR3 length: 14
V gene: TRBV19
J gene: TRBJ1-5
CDR3 DNA: TGTGCCAGTAGTATAGGTGAAACAAATCAGCCCCAGCATTTT
CDR3 protein: CASSIGETNQPQHF

clone size: many
D gene: TRBD1
CDR3 length: 15
V gene: TRBV7-2
J gene: TRBJ1-4
CDR3 DNA: TGTGCCAGCAGCCCCCGGACAGGGGCTAATGAAAAACTGTTTTTT
CDR3 protein: CASSPRTGANEKLFF

clone size: many
D gene: NA
CDR3 length: 14
V gene: TRBV12-3/TRBV12-4
J gene: TRBJ1-1
CDR3 DNA: TGTGCCAGCAGTTTTGACAGGTTGAACACTGAAGCTTTCTTT
CDR3 protein: CASSFDRLNTEAFF

clone size: many
D gene: NA
CDR3 length: 14
V gene: TRBV7-2
J gene: TRBJ2-7
CDR3 DNA: TGTGCCAGCCGGAGACAGGAAAACTTCTACGAGCAGTACTTC
CDR3 protein: CASRRQENFYEQYF

clone size: few
D gene: TRBD2
CDR3 length: 16
V gene: TRBV24-1
J gene: TRBJ2-1
CDR3 DNA: TGTGCCACCAGTGACTCTAGCGGGGGGGCCTACAATGAGCAGTTCTTC
CDR3 protein: CATSDSSGGAYNEQFF

clone size: few
D gene: TRBD2
CDR3 length: 16
V gene: TRBV29-1
J gene: TRBJ2-1
CDR3 DNA: TGCAGCGTTAAGAAGGGGACTAGCGGGAGGGTTGGGGAGCAGTTCTTC
CDR3 protein: CSVKKGTSGRVGEQFF

clone size: NA
D gene: NA
CDR3 length: 14
V gene: TRBV30
J gene: TRBJ2-1
CDR3 DNA: TGTGCCTTAAACCCACCAAAGGCTTCCAATGAGCAGTTCTTC
CDR3 protein: CALNPPKASNEQFF

clone size: many
D gene: TRBD2
CDR3 length: 15
V gene: TRBV7-2
J gene: TRBJ2-7
CDR3 DNA: TGTGCCAGCATCGACGAGACTAGCGGATACTACGAGCAGTACTTC
CDR3 protein: CASIDETSGYYEQYF

clone size: many
D gene: TRBD2
CDR3 length: 15
V gene: TRBV5-1
J gene: TRBJ2-1
CDR3 DNA: TGCGCCAGCAGCACAGGACTAGCGGGAGTCAATGAGCAGTTCTTC
CDR3 protein: CASSTGLAGVNEQFF

clone size: many
D gene: NA
CDR3 length: 12
V gene: TRBV15
J gene: TRBJ1-5
CDR3 DNA: TGTGCCACCAGCAGAGACGATCAGCCCCAGCATTTT
CDR3 protein: CATSRDDQPQHF

clone size: NA
D gene: TRBD2
CDR3 length: 17
V gene: TRBV4-1
J gene: TRBJ2-4
CDR3 DNA: TGCGCCAGCAGCCAGGAACTAGCGGGAGGACTCAAAAACATTCAGTACTTC
CDR3 protein: CASSQELAGGLKNIQYF

clone size: many
D gene: NA
CDR3 length: 16
V gene: TRBV7-2
J gene: TRBJ2-2
CDR3 DNA: TGTGCCAGCAGCCCCTCGCTAGGGGGGAACACCGGGGAGCTGTTTTTT
CDR3 protein: CASSPSLGGNTGELFF

clone size: many
D gene: NA
CDR3 length: 15
V gene: TRBV28
J gene: TRBJ1-3
CDR3 DNA: TGTGCCAGCAGTTTACCCCCAGACTCTGGAAACACCATATATTTT
CDR3 protein: CASSLPPDSGNTIYF

clone size: few
D gene: NA
CDR3 length: 14
V gene: TRBV28
J gene: TRBJ2-7
CDR3 DNA: TGTGCCAGCAGTTTAGGACTGGACGGCTACGAGCAGTACTTC
CDR3 protein: CASSLGLDGYEQYF

clone size: many
D gene: TRBD1
CDR3 length: 15
V gene: TRBV7-2
J gene: TRBJ2-3
CDR3 DNA: TGTGCCAGCAGCTTAGCGCGGCAGGGGGCCGTTACGCAGTATTTT
CDR3 protein: CASSLARQGAVTQYF

clone size: once
D gene: TRBD2
CDR3 length: 14
V gene: TRBV4-2
J gene: TRBJ2-7
CDR3 DNA: TGTGCCAGCAGCCGAACGGGACTAGCGGACGAGCAGTACTTC
CDR3 protein: CASSRTGLADEQYF

clone size: many
D gene: TRBD1
CDR3 length: 15
V gene: TRBV7-2
J gene: TRBJ1-1
CDR3 DNA: TGTGCCAGCAGCTTAGAGGGCAGGGGGCAAACTGAAGCTTTCTTT
CDR3 protein: CASSLEGRGQTEAFF

clone size: many
D gene: NA
CDR3 length: 16
V gene: TRBV4-3
J gene: TRBJ2-2
CDR3 DNA: TGCGCCAGCAGCCAGGGGGCCGATAATTTTGCCGGGGAGCTGTTTTTT
CDR3 protein: CASSQGADNFAGELFF

clone size: NA
D gene: TRBD1
CDR3 length: 16
V gene: TRBV5-5
J gene: TRBJ1-5
CDR3 DNA: TGTGCCAGCAGCGGACAGGGGGGGAACTTCGGACAGCCCCAGCATTTT
CDR3 protein: CASSGQGGNFGQPQHF

clone size: once
D gene: TRBD1
CDR3 length: 12
V gene: TRBV29-1
J gene: TRBJ1-4
CDR3 DNA: TGCAGCGTGGGACAGGGGGATGAAAAACTGCTTTTT
CDR3 protein: CSVGQGDEKLLF